Presented here are 21 T cell receptor beta chains from one specimen sequenced in a study of T cells after yellow fever vaccination. TCRdb analysed the 5' RACE reads with MiXCR anew, one entry per CDR3 protein. Of about 510,000 distinct CDR3 sequences in the sample, 21% were seen once. Sequences were derived from PBMCs, sampled less than 25 days after the first yellow fever vaccination. The receptors shown here come from a man younger than 30 who received the YFV17D yellow fever vaccine.

The chain combines TRBV24-1 with TRBJ2-3, with TRBD1 identical over 9 bases. Germline V CDR1 and CDR2: KGHDR, SFDVKD. Unmatched junction bases numbered 6, after V lost 5 bases and J lost 4 bases. There are 15 residues in the CDR3. CDR3 nucleotide sequence: TGTGCCACCAGTGTGGGGACAGGGCTCCCAGATACGCAGTATTTT. Translated, it gives CATSVGTGLPDTQYF.

This clonotype was seen many times. The chain links TRBV5-1 to TRBJ2-4; D possibly corresponds to TRBD1 (6 bases). CDR3 length: 14 residues. The germline V and J ends were trimmed by 4 bases and 6 bases, with 14 bases remaining between them. The germline CDR1 and CDR2 sequences are SGHRS and YFSETQ. CDR3 DNA: TGCGCCAGCAGCCCACCAGGGGTGATAAACATTCAGTACTTC. Protein product: CASSPPGVINIQYF.

This clonotype was picked up a small number of times. The rearrangement joins TRBV20-1 to TRBJ1-1; D remains unclear. The germline V gene encodes CDR1 DFQATT and CDR2 SNEGSKA (reference sequence). Between the trimmed V and J ends, which lost 1 base and 4 bases, there was a span of 7 bases. This CDR3 spans 12 amino acids. CDR3 bases: TGCAGTGCTAGAGTAAAGGGCACTGAAGCTTTCTTT. Translating it yields CSARVKGTEAFF.

V is TRBV7-8 and J is TRBJ2-1; 7 bases fit TRBD1. The V segment lost 1 base and the J segment 4 bases; nucleotides outside the gene matches: 13. Germline V gene sequence: CDR1 SGHVS, CDR2 FQNEAQ. This CDR3 has 18 amino acids. The CDR3 spells CASSLVIRGREGYNEQFF. The DNA of the CDR3 is TGTGCCAGCAGCTTAGTTATTAGGGGGCGAGAGGGATACAATGAGCAGTTCTTC.

This clonotype has just one count. The chain has TRBV4-1 and TRBJ1-5, with no clear D. In germline, CDR1 is MGHRA, CDR2 YSYEKL. V lost 3 bases and J 5 bases, leaving 14 bases between the germline ends. The CDR3 loop spans 15 amino acids. CDR3 loop: CASSHPGRGDQPQHF. CDR3 nucleotide sequence: TGCGCCAGCAGCCATCCCGGAAGAGGAGATCAGCCCCAGCATTTT.

This rearrangement joins TRBV18 to TRBJ2-3, with D uncertain. The CDR3 is made up of 12 amino acids. V lost 5 bases and J 4 bases, leaving 7 bases between the germline ends. Germline V gene lookup returns CDR1 KGHSH and CDR2 LQKENI. This chain's CDR3 is CASSKWADTQYF. The CDR3, as DNA: TGTGCCAGCTCAAAGTGGGCAGATACGCAGTATTTT.

The gene calls are TRBV6-1 and TRBJ2-6; D ambiguous. The CDR3 has 15 amino acids. Germline V lookup: CDR1 MNHNS, CDR2 SASEGT. V lost 6 bases, J lost 8 bases, and 17 bases lay in between. The CDR3 nucleotides are TGTGCCAGCAGAAGTGGGCAGTTCAAGTCCAACGTCCTGACTTTC. Its translation is CASRSGQFKSNVLTF.

This clonotype was picked up a small number of times. V and J are TRBV14 and TRBJ2-2, with D tentatively TRBD2 (6 bases). V was pared by 0 bases and J by 8 bases, with 10 bases between. This CDR3 has 14 residues. The germline V gene encodes CDR1 SGHDN and CDR2 FVKESK. The CDR3 sequence is CASSQDYGGGELFF. The CDR3 bases are TGTGCCAGCAGCCAAGATTACGGGGGTGGGGAGCTGTTTTTT. Drawing the rest from reference TRBV14 and TRBJ2-2, the complete variable domain is EAGVTQFPSHSVIEKGQTVTLRCDPISGHDNLYWYRRVMGKEIKFLLHFVKESKQDESGMPNNRFLAERTGGTYSTLKVQPAELEDSGVYFCASSQDYGGGELFFGEGSRLTVL.

The chain couples TRBV20-1 to TRBJ2-5; 7 positions agree with TRBD1. The germline gives CDR1 DFQATT, CDR2 SNEGSKA (reference sequence). CDR3 length equals 14 residues. Trimming took 6 bases from V and 3 from J; bases not matched to a gene: 10. CDR3 loop: CSAESRQGKETQYF. DNA for the CDR3: TGCAGTGCGGAATCACGACAGGGAAAAGAGACCCAGTACTTC.

V gene TRBV5-6 combines with J gene TRBJ1-1; D remains unclear. V was cut by 3 bases and J by 0 bases, with 9 bases left in between. The CDR3 is made up of 14 amino acids. In germline, CDR1 is SGHDT, CDR2 YYEEEE. The CDR3 nucleotides are TGTGCCAGCAGCTCCCCGAGAATGAACACTGAAGCTTTCTTT. Its translation is CASSSPRMNTEAFF.

The chain recombines TRBV19 with TRBJ1-1; D is perhaps TRBD1 (5 bases). Germline V gene data show CDR1 as LNHDA and CDR2 as SQIVND (reference sequence). Trimming took 7 bases from V and 4 from J, leaving 13 bases between them. The CDR3 covers 13 residues. CDR3 nucleotide sequence: TGTGCCAGTACCCCAGGGTTTAGCACTGAAGCTTTCTTT. It specifies CASTPGFSTEAFF.

The chain uses TRBV4-3 and TRBJ1-2; 9 bases map to TRBD1. J was trimmed by 6 bases and V by 5 bases; bases with no gene match: 4. The CDR3 has 13 residues. The germline gives CDR1 LGHNA, CDR2 YSLEER. CDR3 sequence reads: CASSGRDRDGYTF. For the CDR3, the DNA is TGCGCCAGCAGCGGCCGGGACAGGGATGGCTACACCTTC.

Regarding this clonotype: The germline gene is not matched at one end of the junction; a read error may be the cause. This chain joins TRBV4-2 and TRBJ2-7; D not certain. The germline gives CDR1 LGHNA, CDR2 YNFKEQ. This CDR3 region has 12 residues. CDR3 sequence: CASSQDGRFQNF. In DNA, the CDR3 is TGTGCCAGCAGCCAAGATGGACGTTTTCAGAACTTC.

J is TRBJ1-2 and V is TRBV12-3 or TRBV12-4; D gene unclear. The V gene lost 6 bases and the J gene lost 7 bases, with 18 bases spanning the gap. The CDR3 spans 14 residues. CDR3 residues: CASSPDGHGGGYTF. DNA of the CDR3: TGTGCCAGCAGCCCGGACGGGCATGGAGGTGGCTACACCTTC.

The chain is built from TRBV5-1 and TRBJ2-3; TRBD1 matches 9 bases. The germline gives CDR1 SGHRS, CDR2 YFSETQ. V shed 0 bases and J 6 bases; nucleotides not matched to a gene: 5. The CDR3 is made up of 15 amino acids. The CDR3 sequence is CASSLGSQGADTQYF. The CDR3, as DNA: TGCGCCAGCAGCTTGGGATCACAGGGGGCGGATACGCAGTATTTT.

The table lists this clonotype with a few counts. The V and J genes are TRBV28 and TRBJ1-6; D is undetermined. V was cut by 6 bases and J by 10 bases, with 10 bases left in between. In germline, CDR1 is MDHEN, CDR2 SYDVKM. This CDR3 region has 12 residues. The CDR3 is CASRPKWSPLHF. The CDR3 nucleotides read TGTGCCAGCAGGCCTAAGTGGTCACCCCTCCACTTT.

This clonotype was observed a handful of times. The chain is built from TRBV6-2 or TRBV6-3 and TRBJ2-7; a possible D gene is TRBD1 (6 bases). In germline, CDR1 is MNHEY, CDR2 SVGEGT. V was clipped by 4 bases and J by 10 bases, with 11 bases between them. This CDR3 has 11 residues. The CDR3 nucleotides are TGTGCCAGCAGTTCCCAGGGGCAACAGTACGTC. Protein: CASSSQGQQYV.

The chain links TRBV6-1 to TRBJ2-2, with 7 bases matching TRBD1. CDR1 and CDR2 from the germline V gene are MNHNS and SASEGT. This CDR3 is 14 amino acids long. V was pared by 7 bases and J by 2 bases, with 4 bases of the junction left unmatched. The CDR3 DNA reads as TGTGCCAGCAATCGACAGGGTAACACCGGGGAGCTGTTTTTT. Residues: CASNRQGNTGELFF.

The chain recombines TRBV30 with TRBJ2-3; no definite D call. CDR3 size: 14 residues. Looked up from germline, CDR1 is GTSNPN and CDR2 is SVGIG (reference sequence). Trimming cost V 3 bases and J 0 bases, with 10 bases left between them. CDR3 protein: CAWRSRPSTDTQYF. The CDR3 bases are TGTGCCTGGAGGTCCAGGCCTAGCACAGATACGCAGTATTTT.

The chain couples TRBV2 to TRBJ2-5; possibly TRBD2 for D (5 bases). V lost 4 bases and J lost 4, with 16 bases in between. The CDR3 totals 15 residues. Germline V gene data show CDR1 as SNHLY and CDR2 as FYNNEI. CDR3 nucleotide sequence: TGTGCCAGCAGTGTCGGAGGACTCACTACAGAGACCCAGTACTTC. This codes for CASSVGGLTTETQYF.

This clonotype was seen a few times. The V call is TRBV29-1, the J call TRBJ2-2; D perhaps matches TRBD1 (8 bases). The CDR3 contains 15 residues. Deletions cut 7 bases from V and 3 bases from J, with 18 bases between. CDR1 SQVTM and CDR2 ANQGSEA come from the germline V gene. This CDR3 reads CSADRGGKYTGELFF. The CDR3, as DNA: TGCAGCGCCGACAGGGGAGGGAAATACACCGGGGAGCTGTTTTTT.